Listed here are 30 T cell receptor beta chains from one sample, sequenced in a study of T cell responses to AZD1222 COVID-19 vaccine. Repertoires were generated with immunoSEQ multiplex PCR, while TCRdb's copy carries only in-frame clones and drops some. The sample lists 120,000 or so clones, more than 80% seen once, with approximately 1.5% in the top ten. Sequenced material: peripheral blood, taken on day 0 of AZD1222 vaccination. These receptors were taken from an adult in good health.

This chain uses TRBV2 with TRBJ1-5; D unresolved. The CDR3 totals 15 residues. Germline V lookup: CDR1 SNHLY, CDR2 FYNNEI. V shed 4 bases and J shed 2 bases, with 12 bases lying between them. The CDR3 spells CASSGLRMGNQPQHF. Here the CDR3 DNA reads TGTGCCAGCAGTGGGCTCAGGATGGGCAATCAGCCCCAGCATTTT.

This clone was detected once. V is TRBV7-9 and J is TRBJ2-7; 9 bases agree with TRBD1. The junction had 8 bases not matched to a gene; V was cut back by 5 bases and J by 6 bases. Germline values: CDR1 SEHNR, CDR2 FQNEAQ (reference sequence). The CDR3 consists of 14 residues. The CDR3 loop reads CASSLGQGISEQYF. For the CDR3, the DNA is TGTGCCAGCAGCCTGGGACAGGGAATAAGCGAGCAGTACTTC.

The gene calls are TRBV30 and TRBJ2-6; no clear D gene. This CDR3 is 15 amino acids long. Germline V gene data show CDR1 as GTSNPN and CDR2 as SVGIG (reference sequence). Trimming stripped 0 bases from V and 0 bases from J, with 6 bases between. CDR3 residues: CAWSVASSGANVLTF. For the CDR3, the DNA is TGTGCCTGGAGTGTAGCGAGCTCTGGGGCCAACGTCCTGACTTTC.

The chain joins TRBV25-1 to TRBJ2-5; 11 bases are a match to TRBD2. The CDR3 is 17 amino acids. The germline V gene encodes CDR1 MGHDK and CDR2 SYGVNS. V trimming: 6 bases; J trimming: 4 bases; junction bases outside the gene matches: 13. The DNA for the CDR3 is TGTGCCAGCAGCCAAATCAGTAGCGGGAGGGCCGGAGAGACCCAGTACTTC. Translation: CASSQISSGRAGETQYF.

The rearrangement joins TRBV6-5 to TRBJ1-4, with TRBD1 identical over 8 bases. Germline trimming cut 8 bases from V and 6 bases from J; bases unmatched to any gene: 8. CDR1 MNHEY and CDR2 SVGAGI come from the germline V gene. The CDR3 is made up of 14 amino acids. The CDR3 DNA follows: TGTGCCAGCGGGAACAGGGGGGAAGATGAAAAACTGTTTTTT. Amino acid sequence: CASGNRGEDEKLFF.

The rearrangement links TRBV5-1 to TRBJ1-4; TRBD1 might be the D (6 bases). Germline V gene data show CDR1 as SGHRS and CDR2 as YFSETQ. V gave up 4 bases and J gave up 3 bases, with 13 bases separating them. The length of the CDR3 is 15 residues. For the CDR3, the DNA is TGCGCCAGCAGCCTCCCGGGGGCGGCTAATGAAAAACTGTTTTTT. Encoded protein: CASSLPGAANEKLFF. Together with reference TRBV5-1 and TRBJ1-4, the CDR3 gives the full variable domain: KAGVTQTPRYLIKTRGQQVTLSCSPISGHRSVSWYQQTPGQGLQFLFEYFSETQRNKGNFPGRFSGRQFSNSRSEMNVSTLELGDSALYLCASSLPGAANEKLFFGSGTQLSVL.

V and J are TRBV25-1 and TRBJ1-2; the D gene is possibly TRBD1 (5 bases). Deletions cut 3 bases from V and 5 bases from J, with 16 bases between. The CDR3 is 15 amino acids. Germline CDR1 MGHDK, CDR2 SYGVNS. CDR3 DNA: TGTGCCAGCAGTGACGAGGGTCAGGGAATTTATGGCTACACCTTC. Encoded protein: CASSDEGQGIYGYTF.

The rearrangement uses TRBV6-5 and TRBJ2-3; TRBD2 agrees at 8 bases. The V and J ends lost 4 bases and 2 bases, in that order; junction bases with no gene match: 2. Germline values: CDR1 MNHEY, CDR2 SVGAGI. This CDR3 is built from 14 residues. The CDR3 DNA is TGTGCCAGCAGTTCAGCGGGAGACACAGATACGCAGTATTTT. It specifies CASSSAGDTDTQYF.

This rearrangement joins TRBV6-1 to TRBJ1-3; no reliable D call. The CDR3 extends over 16 amino acids. The V end was cut by 1 base, the J end by 4 bases, with 14 bases between. Germline CDR1 reads MNHNS; CDR2 reads SASEGT. DNA of the CDR3: TGTGCCAGCAGTGAAGAGTTAGCCCGTAGGGGAAACACCATATATTTT. Encoded protein: CASSEELARRGNTIYF.

The chain joins TRBV19 to TRBJ2-5; D gene ambiguous. Per the germline V gene, CDR1 is LNHDA and CDR2 is SQIVND (reference sequence). This CDR3 comprises 16 residues. Deletions cut 4 bases from V and 2 bases from J, with 17 bases between. The CDR3 DNA sequence: TGTGCCAGTAGTAAAGAGCCGGCAGCGCCACAAGAGACCCAGTACTTC. Translated, it gives CASSKEPAAPQETQYF.

The V gene is TRBV24-1, the J gene TRBJ1-2; D may be TRBD1 (6 bases). The CDR3 contains 14 residues. In germline, CDR1 is KGHDR, CDR2 SFDVKD. Trimming pared 2 bases from V and 3 bases from J, leaving 9 bases between. CDR3 DNA: TGTGCCACCAGTGATTACGGGGGCGACTATGGCTACACCTTC. Protein sequence: CATSDYGGDYGYTF.

The table lists this clone with a count of one. This sequence joins TRBV24-1 and TRBJ2-7; D call uncertain. V lost 0 bases, J lost 3 bases, and 5 bases lay in between. The CDR3 runs to 13 residues. Germline values: CDR1 KGHDR, CDR2 SFDVKD. Written as DNA, the CDR3 is TGTGCCACCAGTGATTTGCACAGCTACGAGCAGTACTTC. Translating gives CATSDLHSYEQYF.

The J gene is TRBJ1-3, the V gene TRBV19; possible D gene TRBD1, 5 bases. The CDR3 runs 15 residues. The ends were cut back, 7 bases at V and 4 bases at J, with 17 bases in the middle. CDR1 LNHDA and CDR2 SQIVND come from the germline V gene (reference sequence). CDR3 loop: CASTRRGRDGNTIYF. The CDR3 bases are TGTGCCAGTACCAGAAGGGGCCGAGACGGAAACACCATATATTTT.

The chain has TRBV29-1 and TRBJ2-1; 11 positions match TRBD2. J lost 1 base, V lost 5 bases, and 7 bases had no gene match. Germline V gene sequence: CDR1 SQVTM, CDR2 ANQGSEA. This CDR3 region has 16 residues. CDR3 residues: CSVLPGLADSYNEQFF. The DNA for the CDR3 is TGCAGCGTTTTACCGGGACTAGCGGATTCCTACAATGAGCAGTTCTTC.

This chain joins TRBV9 and TRBJ2-5, with D maybe TRBD1 (5 bases). Trimming left V 0 bases short and J 1 base short, with 10 bases between. CDR1 and CDR2 from the germline V gene are SGDLS and YYNGEE. CDR3 length: 15 residues. CDR3 region: CASSVVVGPQETQYF. Here the CDR3 DNA reads TGTGCCAGCAGCGTAGTGGTGGGGCCCCAAGAGACCCAGTACTTC.

This clone appeared a single time. The chain is built from TRBV27 and TRBJ1-1; D might be TRBD1 (5 bases). The CDR3 totals 13 residues. CDR1 MNHEY and CDR2 SMNVEV come from the germline V gene (reference sequence). The V and J ends lost 5 bases and 1 base respectively, with 8 bases between them. As DNA, the CDR3 is TGTGCCAGCAGTCCGGGGGGGAACACTGAAGCTTTCTTT. This gives the protein CASSPGGNTEAFF.

The CDR3 region has the DNA TGTGCCAGCCGTTCCTTTTTGAGCACTGAAGCTTTCTTT. Translated, it gives CASRSFLSTEAFF. The rearrangement links TRBV6-5 to TRBJ1-1; D gene uncertain. This CDR3 contains 13 residues. V lost 8 bases and J lost 4, with 14 bases in between. Germline V gene sequence: CDR1 MNHEY, CDR2 SVGAGI.

V usage is TRBV5-1 and J usage is TRBJ2-7, with 7 positions matching TRBD1. The ends lost 4 bases at V and 3 bases at J; junction bases unmatched: 13. Germline V lookup: CDR1 SGHRS, CDR2 YFSETQ. The CDR3 is made up of 16 amino acids. Here the CDR3 DNA reads TGCGCCAGCAGCCCCCGAGAGTGGACAGGCCTCTACGAGCAGTACTTC. It encodes CASSPREWTGLYEQYF.

In DNA, the CDR3 is TGTGCCAGCAGCTTCCGGACAGTAACCGGGGAGCTGTTTTTT. Encoded protein: CASSFRTVTGELFF. The chain employs TRBV5-8 and TRBJ2-2; tentatively, D is TRBD1 (6 bases). The V gene lost 2 bases and the J gene lost 5 bases, with 10 bases spanning the gap. The germline gives CDR1 SGHTS, CDR2 YDEGEE. CDR3 length: 14 amino acids.

The chain is built from TRBV6-2 or TRBV6-3 and TRBJ2-2, with unresolved D. With 2 bases removed from V and 1 base from J, the gap between germline ends came to 8 bases. Germline CDR1 and CDR2: MNHEY and SVGEGT. This CDR3 comprises 15 residues. The CDR3 spells CASSYAHLNTGELFF. The DNA for the CDR3 is TGTGCCAGCAGTTACGCTCACTTGAACACCGGGGAGCTGTTTTTT.

This chain uses TRBV28 with TRBJ2-3; D not certain. The CDR3 runs to 14 residues. Looked up from germline, CDR1 is MDHEN and CDR2 is SYDVKM. V was cut by 6 bases and J by 2 bases, with 12 bases left in between. CDR3 DNA: TGTGCCAGCAGCCCCCCGGTGACCACAGATACGCAGTATTTT. Translation: CASSPPVTTDTQYF.

This sequence joins TRBV7-8 and TRBJ2-7, with D perhaps matching TRBD2 (5 bases). Germline V gene lookup returns CDR1 SGHVS and CDR2 FQNEAQ. The CDR3 runs 15 residues. The V and J ends lost 0 bases and 5 bases respectively, with 14 bases between them. The CDR3 DNA sequence: TGTGCCAGCAGCTTAGCGGAAACTAGTTCGGACGAGCAGTACTTC. Encoded protein: CASSLAETSSDEQYF.

CDR3 protein: CASSMDSLEQYF. As DNA, the CDR3 is TGTGCCAGCAGTATGGACAGCCTCGAGCAGTACTTC. The chain uses TRBV6-5 and TRBJ2-7; D may be TRBD1 (6 bases). Trimming cost V 5 bases and J 6 bases, with 11 bases left between them. Germline CDR1 is MNHEY and CDR2 is SVGAGI. This CDR3 region has 12 residues.

The chain carries TRBV19 and TRBJ1-1; TRBD1 agrees at 9 bases. With V trimmed by 6 bases and J by 2 bases, 4 bases remained unmatched. The CDR3 is 14 residues long. Germline lookup yields CDR1 LNHDA and CDR2 SQIVND (reference sequence). The CDR3 DNA sequence: TGTGCCAGTAGCGCGGACAGGGGTAACACTGAAGCTTTCTTT. Its translation is CASSADRGNTEAFF.

This chain connects TRBV9 to TRBJ2-7, with a tentative D call TRBD2 (5 bases). V was pared by 0 bases and J by 3 bases, with 10 bases between. The CDR3 runs to 14 residues. Germline V gene lookup returns CDR1 SGDLS and CDR2 YYNGEE. The CDR3 region has the DNA TGTGCCAGCAGCGTAGACGGGGTTAGCTACGAGCAGTACTTC. It encodes CASSVDGVSYEQYF.

The chain joins TRBV28 to TRBJ2-7; tentative D call: TRBD1 (5 bases). Trimming took off 10 bases at V and 2 bases at J, with 12 bases between the two ends. Germline CDR1 is MDHEN and CDR2 is SYDVKM. The CDR3 consists of 12 residues. In nucleotides, the CDR3 is TGTGCCATCCGGACACTGACCTACGAGCAGTACTTC. Translating it yields CAIRTLTYEQYF.

This chain joins TRBV6-1 and TRBJ1-6; 9 nucleotides match TRBD1. The CDR3 contains 16 residues. Germline CDR1 reads MNHNS; CDR2 reads SASEGT. After removal of 3 bases from V and 7 bases from J, the junction contained 7 bases not matched to a gene. In DNA form, the CDR3 reads TGTGCCAGCAGTGATCCGCCGGGACAGGGAAATTCACCCCTCCACTTT. Amino acid sequence: CASSDPPGQGNSPLHF.

The V call is TRBV9, the J call TRBJ1-3; D is undetermined. In germline, CDR1 is SGDLS, CDR2 YYNGEE. The CDR3 runs to 15 residues. V was pared by 3 bases and J by 0 bases, with 10 bases between. The CDR3 reads CASSAGYDSGNTIYF. The CDR3 coding sequence is TGTGCCAGCAGCGCGGGATATGACTCTGGAAACACCATATATTTT.

The chain recombines TRBV7-9 with TRBJ2-3; D is undetermined. Germline values: CDR1 SEHNR, CDR2 FQNEAQ (reference sequence). Trimming removed 3 bases at V and 2 bases at J, with 12 bases between. This CDR3 comprises 15 residues. CDR3 residues: CASSFLSVITDTQYF. The CDR3 nucleotides read TGTGCCAGCAGCTTCCTCAGTGTTATCACAGATACGCAGTATTTT.

This rearrangement joins TRBV4-3 to TRBJ1-1; D is perhaps TRBD1 (5 bases). CDR3 size: 12 residues. With 0 bases removed from V and 10 bases from J, the gap between germline ends came to 9 bases. The germline V gene encodes CDR1 LGHNA and CDR2 YSLEER. CDR3 amino acids: CASSQDREGAFF. In DNA, the CDR3 is TGCGCCAGCAGCCAAGACAGGGAGGGAGCTTTCTTT.